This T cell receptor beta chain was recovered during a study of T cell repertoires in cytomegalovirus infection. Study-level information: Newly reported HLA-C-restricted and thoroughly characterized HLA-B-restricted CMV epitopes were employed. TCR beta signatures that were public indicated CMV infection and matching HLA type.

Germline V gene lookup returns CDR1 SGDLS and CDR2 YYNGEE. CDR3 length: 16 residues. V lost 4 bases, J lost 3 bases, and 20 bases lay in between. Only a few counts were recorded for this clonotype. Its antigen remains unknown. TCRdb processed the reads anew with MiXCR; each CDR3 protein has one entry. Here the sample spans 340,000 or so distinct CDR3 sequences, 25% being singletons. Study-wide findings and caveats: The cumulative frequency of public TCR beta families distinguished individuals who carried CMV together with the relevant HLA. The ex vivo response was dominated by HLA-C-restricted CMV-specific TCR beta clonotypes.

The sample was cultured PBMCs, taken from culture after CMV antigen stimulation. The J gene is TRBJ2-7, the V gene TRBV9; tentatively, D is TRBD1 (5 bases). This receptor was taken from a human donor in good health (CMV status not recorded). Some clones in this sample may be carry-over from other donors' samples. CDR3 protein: CASSPKGHRGFYEQYV. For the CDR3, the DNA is TGTGCCAGCAGCCCCAAAGGACATAGGGGATTCTACGAGCAGTACGTC.